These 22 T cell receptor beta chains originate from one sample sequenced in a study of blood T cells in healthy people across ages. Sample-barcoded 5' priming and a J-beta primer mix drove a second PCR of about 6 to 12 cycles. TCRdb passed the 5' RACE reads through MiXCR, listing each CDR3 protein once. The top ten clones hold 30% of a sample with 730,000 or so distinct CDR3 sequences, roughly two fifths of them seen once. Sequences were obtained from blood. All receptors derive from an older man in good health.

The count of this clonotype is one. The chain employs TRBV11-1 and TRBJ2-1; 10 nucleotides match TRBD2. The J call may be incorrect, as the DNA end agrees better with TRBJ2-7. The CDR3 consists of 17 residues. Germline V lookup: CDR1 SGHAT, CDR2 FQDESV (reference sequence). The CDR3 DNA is TGTGCCAGCAGCTTATGTCTAGCGGGAGTCTCCTACAATGAGCAGTACTTC. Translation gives CASSLCLAGVSYNEQYF.

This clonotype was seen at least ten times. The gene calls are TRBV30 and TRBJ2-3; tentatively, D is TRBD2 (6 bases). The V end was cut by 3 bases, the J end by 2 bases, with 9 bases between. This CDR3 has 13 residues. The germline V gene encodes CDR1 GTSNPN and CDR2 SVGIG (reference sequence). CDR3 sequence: CAWSAGSTDTQYF. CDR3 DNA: TGTGCCTGGAGCGCGGGATCCACAGATACGCAGTATTTT.

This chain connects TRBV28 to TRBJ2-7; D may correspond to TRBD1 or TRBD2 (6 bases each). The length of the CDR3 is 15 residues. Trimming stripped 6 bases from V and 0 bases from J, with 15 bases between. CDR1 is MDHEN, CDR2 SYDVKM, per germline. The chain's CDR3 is CASSLPGGRSYEQYF. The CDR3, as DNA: TGTGCCAGCAGCCTACCCGGGGGCCGCTCCTACGAGCAGTACTTC. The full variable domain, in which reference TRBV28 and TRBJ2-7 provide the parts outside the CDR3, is DVKVTQSSRYLVKRTGEKVFLECVQDMDHENMFWYRQDPGLGLRLIYFSYDVKMKEKGDIPEGYSVSREKKERFSLILESASTNQTSMYLCASSLPGGRSYEQYFGPGTRLTVT.

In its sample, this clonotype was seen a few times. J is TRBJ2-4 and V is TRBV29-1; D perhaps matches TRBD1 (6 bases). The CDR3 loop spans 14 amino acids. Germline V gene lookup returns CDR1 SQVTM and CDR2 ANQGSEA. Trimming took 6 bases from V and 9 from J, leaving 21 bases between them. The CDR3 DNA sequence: TGCAGCGTCCAGATGACAGGAACGAGCGGCATTCAGTACTTC. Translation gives CSVQMTGTSGIQYF.

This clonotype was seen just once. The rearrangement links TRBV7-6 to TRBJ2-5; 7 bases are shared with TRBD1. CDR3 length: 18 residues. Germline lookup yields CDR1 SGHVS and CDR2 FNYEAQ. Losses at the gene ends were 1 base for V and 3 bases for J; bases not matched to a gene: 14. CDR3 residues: CASSLESPGQRGKETQYF. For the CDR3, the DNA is TGTGCCAGCAGCTTAGAGTCACCGGGACAGAGGGGTAAAGAGACCCAGTACTTC.

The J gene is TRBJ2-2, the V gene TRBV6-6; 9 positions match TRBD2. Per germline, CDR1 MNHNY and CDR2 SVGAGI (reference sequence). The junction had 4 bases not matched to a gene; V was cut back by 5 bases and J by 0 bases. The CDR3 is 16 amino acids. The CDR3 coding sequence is TGTGCCAGCAGTAACGTAGCGGGAGCGAACACCGGGGAGCTGTTTTTT. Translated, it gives CASSNVAGANTGELFF.

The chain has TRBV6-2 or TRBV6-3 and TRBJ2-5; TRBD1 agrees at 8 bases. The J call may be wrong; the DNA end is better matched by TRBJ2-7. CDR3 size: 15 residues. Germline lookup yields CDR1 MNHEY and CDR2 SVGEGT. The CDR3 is CASSYRTGLYYEQYF. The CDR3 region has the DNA TGTGCCAGCAGTTACAGGACAGGGTTATACTACGAGCAGTACTTC.

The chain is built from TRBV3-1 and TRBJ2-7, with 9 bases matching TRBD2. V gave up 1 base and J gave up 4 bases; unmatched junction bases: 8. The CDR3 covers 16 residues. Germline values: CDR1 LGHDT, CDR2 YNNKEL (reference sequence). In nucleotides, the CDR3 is TGTGCCAGCAGCCAAGGGATAAGCGGGAGGACATACGAGCAGTACTTC. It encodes CASSQGISGRTYEQYF.

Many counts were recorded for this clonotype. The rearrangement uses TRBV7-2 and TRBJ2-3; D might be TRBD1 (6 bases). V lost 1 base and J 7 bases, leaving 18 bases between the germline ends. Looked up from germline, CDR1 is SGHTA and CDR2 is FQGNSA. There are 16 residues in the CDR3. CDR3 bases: TGTGCCAGCAGCTTAGGTGGTCGTGGGGGCGGGTATACGCAGTATTTT. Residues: CASSLGGRGGGYTQYF.

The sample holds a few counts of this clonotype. The CDR3, as DNA: TGCAGTGCTAGAGATCGAGAGGGGGGGGATACGCAGTATTTT. This translates into CSARDREGGDTQYF. This chain joins TRBV20-1 and TRBJ2-3; D might be TRBD2 (7 bases). Germline values: CDR1 DFQATT, CDR2 SNEGSKA (reference sequence). The CDR3 is 14 residues long. Trimming cost V 0 bases and J 6 bases, with 13 bases left between them.

The CDR3 sequence: CASNKRRGTRVGSDTQYF. In DNA form, the CDR3 reads TGTGCCAGCAACAAGAGACGCGGGACGCGGGTGGGTTCAGATACGCAGTATTTT. The genes are TRBV2 and TRBJ2-3, with a possible D match to TRBD2 (6 bases). In germline, CDR1 is SNHLY, CDR2 FYNNEI. CDR3 length: 18 residues. The ends were cut back, 7 bases at V and 4 bases at J, with 27 bases in the middle.

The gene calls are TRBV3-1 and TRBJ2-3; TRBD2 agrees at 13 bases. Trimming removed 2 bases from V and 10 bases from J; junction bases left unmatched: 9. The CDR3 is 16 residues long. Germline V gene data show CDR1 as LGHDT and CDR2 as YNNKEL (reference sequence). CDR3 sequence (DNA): TGTGCCAGCAGCCAAAAACTAGCGGGGGGGCTCGGGGCGCAGTATTTT. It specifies CASSQKLAGGLGAQYF.

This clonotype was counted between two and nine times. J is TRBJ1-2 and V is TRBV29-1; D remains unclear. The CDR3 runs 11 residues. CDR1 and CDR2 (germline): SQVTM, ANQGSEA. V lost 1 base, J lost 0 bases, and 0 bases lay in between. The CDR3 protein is CSVEANYGYTF. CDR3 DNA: TGCAGCGTTGAAGCTAACTATGGCTACACCTTC.

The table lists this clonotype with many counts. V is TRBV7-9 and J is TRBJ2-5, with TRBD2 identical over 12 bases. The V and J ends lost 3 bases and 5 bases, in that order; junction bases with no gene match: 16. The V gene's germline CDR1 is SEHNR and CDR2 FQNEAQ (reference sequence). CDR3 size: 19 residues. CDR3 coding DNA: TGTGCCAGCAGCTTCCCAATGACTAGCGGGGGCCCCGACGCGGAGACCCAGTACTTC. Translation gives CASSFPMTSGGPDAETQYF.

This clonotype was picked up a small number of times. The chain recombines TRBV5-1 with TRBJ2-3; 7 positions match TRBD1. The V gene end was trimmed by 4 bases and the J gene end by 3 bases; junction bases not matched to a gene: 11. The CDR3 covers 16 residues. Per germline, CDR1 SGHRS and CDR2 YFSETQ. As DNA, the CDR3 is TGCGCCAGCAGCGTTGGGGTACAGGGGTCGACAGATACGCAGTATTTT. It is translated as CASSVGVQGSTDTQYF.

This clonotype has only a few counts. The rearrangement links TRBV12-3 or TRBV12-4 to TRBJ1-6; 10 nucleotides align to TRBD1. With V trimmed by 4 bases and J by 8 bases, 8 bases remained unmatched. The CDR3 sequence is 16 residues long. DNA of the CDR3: TGTGCCAGCAGTTCGACGGACAGGGGGAGGTATTCACCCCTCCACTTT. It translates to CASSSTDRGRYSPLHF.

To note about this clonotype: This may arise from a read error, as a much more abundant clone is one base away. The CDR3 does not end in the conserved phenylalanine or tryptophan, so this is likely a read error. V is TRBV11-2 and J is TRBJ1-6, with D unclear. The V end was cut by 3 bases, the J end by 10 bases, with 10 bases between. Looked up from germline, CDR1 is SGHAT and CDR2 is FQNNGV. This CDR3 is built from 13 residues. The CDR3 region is CASSLRRDSPLHL. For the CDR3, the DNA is TGTGCCAGCAGCTTGCGGAGAGACTCACCCCTCCACTTA.

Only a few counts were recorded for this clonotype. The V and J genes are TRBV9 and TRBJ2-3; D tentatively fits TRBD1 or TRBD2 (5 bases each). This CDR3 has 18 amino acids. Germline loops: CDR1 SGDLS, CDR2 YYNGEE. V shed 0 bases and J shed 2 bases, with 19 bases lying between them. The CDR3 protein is CASSVGTSGPLFTDTQYF. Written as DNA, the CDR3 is TGTGCCAGCAGCGTAGGTACTTCGGGACCCTTATTCACAGATACGCAGTATTTT.

The CDR3 bases are TGTGCCAGCAGTGCAATAGGGGGCAGACCTTTCTTT. This codes for CASSAIGGRPFF. The chain uses TRBV2 and TRBJ1-1; the match to TRBD1 covers 7 bases. Losses at the gene ends were 4 bases for V and 12 bases for J; bases not matched to a gene: 8. CDR3 length: 12 amino acids. Germline V gene data show CDR1 as SNHLY and CDR2 as FYNNEI.

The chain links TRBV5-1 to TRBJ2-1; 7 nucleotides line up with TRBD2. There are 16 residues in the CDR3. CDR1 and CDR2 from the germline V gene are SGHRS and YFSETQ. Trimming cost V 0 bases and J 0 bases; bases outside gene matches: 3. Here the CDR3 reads CASSLGAGSSYNEQFF. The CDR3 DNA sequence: TGCGCCAGCAGCTTGGGAGCGGGAAGCTCCTACAATGAGCAGTTCTTC. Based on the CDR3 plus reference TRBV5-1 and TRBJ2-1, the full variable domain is KAGVTQTPRYLIKTRGQQVTLSCSPISGHRSVSWYQQTPGQGLQFLFEYFSETQRNKGNFPGRFSGRQFSNSRSEMNVSTLELGDSALYLCASSLGAGSSYNEQFFGPGTRLTVL.

The CDR3 DNA reads TGTGCCAGCAGCTTAACCACCATGGTCTGGGGCAGGGGGCGGTACGAGCAGTACTTC. Its translation: CASSLTTMVWGRGRYEQYF. The V call is TRBV11-2, the J call TRBJ2-7; 8 bases agree with TRBD1. The CDR3 contains 19 residues. Germline V gene data show CDR1 as SGHAT and CDR2 as FQNNGV. After removal of 2 bases from V and 4 bases from J, the junction contained 19 bases not matched to a gene.

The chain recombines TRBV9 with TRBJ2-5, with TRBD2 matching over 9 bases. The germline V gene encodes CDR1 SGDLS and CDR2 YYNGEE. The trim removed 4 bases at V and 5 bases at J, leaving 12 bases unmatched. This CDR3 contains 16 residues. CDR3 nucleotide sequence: TGTGCCAGCAGCCCCTGGACTAGCGAGGTGGGGGAGACCCAGTACTTC. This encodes CASSPWTSEVGETQYF. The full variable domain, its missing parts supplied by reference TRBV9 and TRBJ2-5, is DSGVTQTPKHLITATGQRVTLRCSPRSGDLSVYWYQQSLDQGLQFLIQYYNGEERAKGNILERFSAQQFPDLHSELNLSSLELGDSALYFCASSPWTSEVGETQYFGPGTRLLVL.